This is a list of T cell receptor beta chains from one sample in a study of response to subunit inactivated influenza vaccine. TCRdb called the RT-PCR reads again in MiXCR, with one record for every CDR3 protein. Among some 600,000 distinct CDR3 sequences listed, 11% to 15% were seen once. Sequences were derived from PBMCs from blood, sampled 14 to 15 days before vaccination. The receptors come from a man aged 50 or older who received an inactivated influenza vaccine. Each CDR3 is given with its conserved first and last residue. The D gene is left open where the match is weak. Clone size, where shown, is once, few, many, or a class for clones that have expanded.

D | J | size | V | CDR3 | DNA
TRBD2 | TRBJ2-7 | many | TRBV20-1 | CSARDPGLAYSLYEQYF | TGCAGTGCTAGAGATCCAGGACTAGCTTATTCTCTTTACGAGCAGTACTTC
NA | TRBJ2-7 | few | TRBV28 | CAAGGNYEQYF | TGTGCCGCAGGAGGGAATTACGAGCAGTACTTC
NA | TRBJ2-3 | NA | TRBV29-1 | CSVEPASTDTQYF | TGCAGCGTTGAACCCGCTAGCACAGATACGCAGTATTTT
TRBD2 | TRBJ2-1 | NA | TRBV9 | CASSVGSGRAYEQFF | TGTGCCAGCAGCGTAGGTAGCGGGAGGGCGTATGAGCAGTTCTTC
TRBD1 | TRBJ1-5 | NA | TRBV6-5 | CASSYRTGSGPQHF | TGTGCCAGCAGTTACCGGACAGGATCGGGGCCCCAGCATTTT
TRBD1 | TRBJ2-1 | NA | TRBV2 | CASNDPSGQGAYNEQFF | TGTGCCAGCAATGACCCCTCGGGACAGGGAGCCTACAATGAGCAGTTCTTC
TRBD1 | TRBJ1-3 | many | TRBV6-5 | CASSFSDRGPRNTIYF | TGTGCCAGCAGTTTTTCCGACAGGGGGCCTAGAAACACCATATATTTT
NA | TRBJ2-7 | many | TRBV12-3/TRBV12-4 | CASSNGPSYEQYF | TGTGCCAGCAGTAACGGGCCCTCCTACGAGCAGTACTTC
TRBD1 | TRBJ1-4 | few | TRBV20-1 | CSAGTGYATNEKLFF | TGCAGTGCTGGGACAGGCTACGCAACTAATGAAAAACTGTTTTTT
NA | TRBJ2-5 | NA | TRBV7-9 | CASSLANGYTQYF | TGTGCCAGCAGCTTAGCGAACGGGTACACCCAGTACTTC
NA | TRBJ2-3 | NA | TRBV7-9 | CASSLVTGTGTDTQYF | TGTGCCAGCAGCTTAGTTACCGGAACCGGCACAGATACGCAGTATTTT
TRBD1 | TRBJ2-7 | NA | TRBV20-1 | CSARDLYRGQYEQYF | TGCAGTGCTAGAGATCTTTATAGGGGGCAGTACGAGCAGTACTTC
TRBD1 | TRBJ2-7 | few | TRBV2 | CASIGTATTYEQYF | TGTGCCAGCATAGGGACAGCGACGACCTACGAGCAGTACTTC
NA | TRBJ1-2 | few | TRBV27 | CASSPNGPGGYTF | TGTGCCAGCAGTCCAAACGGTCCTGGGGGCTACACCTTC
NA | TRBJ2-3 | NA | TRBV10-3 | CAISDSRQAYNTDTQYF | TGTGCCATCAGTGACTCGAGACAGGCTTATAACACAGATACGCAGTATTTT
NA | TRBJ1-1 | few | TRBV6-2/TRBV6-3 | CASTRLGEAFF | TGTGCCAGCACCAGACTTGGTGAAGCTTTCTTT
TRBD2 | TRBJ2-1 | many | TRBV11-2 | CASSSRGGSYNEQFF | TGTGCCAGCAGCTCGCGGGGGGGATCCTACAATGAGCAGTTCTTC
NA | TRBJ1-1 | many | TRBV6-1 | CASSTGQLTEAFF | TGTGCCAGCAGTACGGGCCAGCTCACTGAAGCTTTCTTT
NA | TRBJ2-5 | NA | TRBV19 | CASSRSPGSSQETQYF | TGTGCCAGTAGTAGAAGTCCTGGGTCCTCCCAAGAGACCCAGTACTTC
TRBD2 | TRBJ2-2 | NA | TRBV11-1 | CASSPEGLAGLVANTGELFF | TGTGCCAGCAGCCCAGAGGGACTAGCGGGACTCGTCGCGAACACCGGGGAGCTGTTTTTT
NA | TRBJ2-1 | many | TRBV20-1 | CSAWTLDNEQFF | TGCAGTGCTTGGACCCTCGACAATGAGCAGTTCTTC
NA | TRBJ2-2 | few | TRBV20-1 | CSARPHTSVTGELFF | TGCAGTGCTAGGCCCCACACCTCGGTCACCGGGGAGCTGTTTTTT
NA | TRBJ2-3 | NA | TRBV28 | CASSFLWNRPDTQYF | TGTGCCAGCAGTTTTTTATGGAATAGACCAGATACGCAGTATTTT
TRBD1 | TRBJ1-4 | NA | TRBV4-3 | CASSQPGQGLEKLFF | TGCGCCAGCAGCCAACCGGGACAGGGGCTTGAAAAACTGTTTTTT
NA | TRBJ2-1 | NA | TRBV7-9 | CASSYNAGTLNEQFF | TGTGCCAGCAGCTACAATGCCGGGACTTTAAATGAGCAGTTCTTC
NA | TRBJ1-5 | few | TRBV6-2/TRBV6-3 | CASRPRDLSNQPQHF | TGTGCCAGCAGGCCCAGGGATCTTAGCAATCAGCCCCAGCATTTT
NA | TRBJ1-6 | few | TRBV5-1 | CASSRLGKAYNSPLHF | TGCGCCAGCAGCCGGCTAGGGAAGGCTTATAATTCACCCCTCCACTTT
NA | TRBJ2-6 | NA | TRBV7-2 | CASSLAGGAVGANVLTF | TGTGCCAGCAGCTTAGCTGGGGGGGCTGTTGGGGCCAACGTCCTGACTTTC
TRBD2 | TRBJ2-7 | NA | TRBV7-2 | CASSLRSSGNGEQYF | TGTGCCAGCAGCTTACGGTCTAGCGGGAACGGCGAGCAGTACTTC
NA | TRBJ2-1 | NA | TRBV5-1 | CASSFAGTYNEQFF | TGCGCCAGCAGCTTCGCGGGAACCTACAATGAGCAGTTCTTC
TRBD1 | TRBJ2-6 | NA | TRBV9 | CASSALQGARGANVLTF | TGTGCCAGCAGTGCACTACAGGGGGCGCGTGGGGCCAACGTCCTGACTTTC
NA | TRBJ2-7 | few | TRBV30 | CAWSPRITYEQYF | TGTGCCTGGAGTCCGCGGATAACCTACGAGCAGTACTTC
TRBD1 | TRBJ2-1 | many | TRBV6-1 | CASRSGTGGNEQFF | TGTGCCAGCAGATCCGGGACAGGGGGGAATGAGCAGTTCTTC
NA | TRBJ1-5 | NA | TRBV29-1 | CSVGDAGQPQHF | TGCAGCGTTGGAGACGCAGGTCAGCCCCAGCATTTT
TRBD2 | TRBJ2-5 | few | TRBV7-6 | CASTVGASGGQETQYF | TGTGCCAGCACTGTCGGGGCTAGCGGGGGCCAAGAGACCCAGTACTTC
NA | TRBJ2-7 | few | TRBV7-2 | CASSGGGQSAYEQYF | TGTGCCAGCAGCGGGGGGGGACAGTCGGCCTACGAGCAGTACTTC
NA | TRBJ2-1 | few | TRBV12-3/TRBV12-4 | CASSLWGLEVGNEQFF | TGTGCCAGCAGTTTATGGGGGTTAGAAGTAGGCAATGAGCAGTTCTTC
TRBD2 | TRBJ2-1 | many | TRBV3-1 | CASSQESGGYNEQFF | TGTGCCAGCAGCCAAGAAAGCGGGGGTTACAATGAGCAGTTCTTC
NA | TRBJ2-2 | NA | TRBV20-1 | CSARTERTGELFF | TGCAGTGCTAGGACAGAGCGTACCGGGGAGCTGTTTTTT
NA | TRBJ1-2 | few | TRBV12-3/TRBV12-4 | CASRRARGDGYTF | TGTGCCAGCAGGCGGGCCCGGGGGGATGGCTACACCTTC
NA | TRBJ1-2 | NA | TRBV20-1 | CSAEPDPGAGYTF | TGCAGTGCAGAACCAGATCCTGGAGCTGGCTACACCTTC
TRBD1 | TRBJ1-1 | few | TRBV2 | CASKATTGATEAFF | TGTGCCAGCAAGGCCACTACAGGGGCCACTGAAGCTTTCTTT
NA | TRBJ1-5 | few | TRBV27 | CASSLTRLGDQPQHF | TGTGCCAGCAGTTTAACGAGGCTGGGGGATCAGCCCCAGCATTTT
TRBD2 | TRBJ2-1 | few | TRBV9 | CASSETSGSLGEQFF | TGTGCCAGCAGCGAGACTAGCGGGAGCCTGGGGGAGCAGTTCTTC
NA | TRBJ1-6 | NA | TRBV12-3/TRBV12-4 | CASSGGSYNSPLHF | TGTGCCAGCAGTGGAGGATCCTATAATTCACCCCTCCACTTT
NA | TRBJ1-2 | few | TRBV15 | CATSPLSPGGYYGYTF | TGTGCCACCAGCCCCCTCTCTCCCGGGGGTTATTATGGCTACACCTTC
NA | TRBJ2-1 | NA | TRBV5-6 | CASRRVGSYNEQFF | TGTGCCAGCAGACGAGTGGGCTCCTACAATGAGCAGTTCTTC
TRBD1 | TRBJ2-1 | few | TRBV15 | CATSPDRGRLHEQFF | TGTGCCACCAGTCCCGACAGGGGGCGCCTTCATGAGCAGTTCTTC
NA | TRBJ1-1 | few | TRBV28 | CASSGDVSEAFF | TGTGCCAGCAGCGGTGATGTGAGTGAAGCTTTCTTT
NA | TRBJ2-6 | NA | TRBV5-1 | CASSLARPGANVLTF | TGCGCCAGCAGCCTCGCCAGACCTGGGGCCAACGTCCTGACTTTC
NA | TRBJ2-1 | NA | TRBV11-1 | CASSPRGSLFDSGVTADEQFF | TGTGCCAGCAGTCCGAGGGGGTCGTTGTTTGACTCCGGGGTTACAGCGGATGAGCAGTTCTTC
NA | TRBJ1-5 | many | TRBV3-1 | CASSRNTGNQPQHF | TGTGCCAGCAGCCGCAACACAGGGAATCAGCCCCAGCATTTT
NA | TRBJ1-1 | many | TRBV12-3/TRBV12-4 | CASSLITEAFF | TGTGCCAGCAGTTTGATAACTGAAGCTTTCTTT
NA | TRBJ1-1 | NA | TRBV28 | CASSLGGAVGTEAFF | TGTGCCAGCAGTTTAGGGGGGGCCGTGGGCACTGAAGCTTTCTTT
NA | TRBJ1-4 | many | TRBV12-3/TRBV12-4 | CASSLEATNEKLFF | TGTGCCAGCAGTTTGGAAGCAACTAATGAAAAACTGTTTTTT
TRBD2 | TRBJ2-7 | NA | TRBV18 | CASSPSGTSGRGEQYF | TGTGCCAGCTCACCTTCCGGGACTAGCGGGAGGGGCGAGCAGTACTTC
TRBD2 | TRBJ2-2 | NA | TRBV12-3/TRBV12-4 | CASSPYSGEANTGELFF | TGTGCCAGCAGTCCTTATAGCGGGGAAGCGAACACCGGGGAGCTGTTTTTT
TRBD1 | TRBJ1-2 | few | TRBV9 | CASSFDRDRGRGYTF | TGTGCCAGCAGCTTCGACCGGGACAGGGGCCGGGGCTACACCTTC
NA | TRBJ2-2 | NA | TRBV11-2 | CASSLDRVSGGAGELFF | TGTGCCAGCAGCTTAGATCGGGTCAGCGGCGGCGCCGGGGAGCTGTTTTTT